These T cell receptor beta chains were read from a single sample in a study of shared T cell receptors in the human thymus. The method was immunoSEQ multiplex PCR; TCRdb's version includes in-frame clones alone and lacks a portion of them. The sample records over 650,000 clones, 87% being singletons. The same data also contributed to another study, on human thymus T cells.

Sequencing was performed on thymocytes. The source of these receptors is a boy younger than two with a congenital heart defect. Both conserved end residues are part of each CDR3. D genes are given only for firm matches.

D,J,V,CDR3
TRBD1,TRBJ1-6,TRBV6-1,CASKDRDSPLHF
TRBD1,TRBJ1-1,TRBV10-1,CASNKPGQGNTEAFF
TRBD1,TRBJ1-2,TRBV7-9,CASSIRDSYGYTF
TRBD2,TRBJ2-7,TRBV7-9,CASSFPGLAGRPYEQYF
TRBD2,TRBJ2-1,TRBV5-6,CASSRAGEVTYNEQFF
-,TRBJ1-5,TRBV27,CASSLNRESYPQHF
-,TRBJ2-7,TRBV7-2,CASQGLYEQYF
TRBD2,TRBJ2-7,TRBV7-2,CASSDLGGSEQYF
-,TRBJ2-5,TRBV7-9,CASSSPVQGGPQETQYF
-,TRBJ2-2,TRBV28,CASSKPPHAGTTGELFF
TRBD2,TRBJ2-3,TRBV5-4,CASSMGTSVADTQYF
-,TRBJ2-1,TRBV4-1,CASSQAVRQGDEQFF
TRBD2,TRBJ2-1,TRBV4-3,CASSTSGGLNEQFF
-,TRBJ2-1,TRBV4-3,CASSQDPARKSYNEQFF
TRBD1,TRBJ1-3,TRBV4-3,CASSQPNRGRPGNTIYF
-,TRBJ1-1,TRBV16,CASSQLSKNTEAFF
TRBD1,TRBJ2-7,TRBV6-5,CASSYVRGYEQYF
-,TRBJ2-5,TRBV5-1,CASSLAGGRNQETQYF